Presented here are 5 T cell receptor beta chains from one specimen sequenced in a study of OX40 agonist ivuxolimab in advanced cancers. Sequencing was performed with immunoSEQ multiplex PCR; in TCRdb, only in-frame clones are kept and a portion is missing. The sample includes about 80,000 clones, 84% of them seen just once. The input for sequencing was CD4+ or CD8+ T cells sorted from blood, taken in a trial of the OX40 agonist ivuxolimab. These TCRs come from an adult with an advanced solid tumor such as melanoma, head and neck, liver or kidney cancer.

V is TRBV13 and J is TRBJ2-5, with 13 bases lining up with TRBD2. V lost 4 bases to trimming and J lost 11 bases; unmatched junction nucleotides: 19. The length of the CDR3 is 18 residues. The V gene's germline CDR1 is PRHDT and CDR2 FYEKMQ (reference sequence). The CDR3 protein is CASSSKGVRLAGGSGQYF. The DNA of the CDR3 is TGTGCCAGCAGCTCTAAGGGGGTCAGACTAGCGGGAGGTTCGGGGCAGTACTTC. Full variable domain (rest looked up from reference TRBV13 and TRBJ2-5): AAGVIQSPRHLIKEKRETATLKCYPIPRHDTVYWYQQGPGQDPQFLISFYEKMQSDKGSIPDRFSAQQFSDYHSELNMSSLELGDSALYFCASSSKGVRLAGGSGQYFGPGTRLLVL.

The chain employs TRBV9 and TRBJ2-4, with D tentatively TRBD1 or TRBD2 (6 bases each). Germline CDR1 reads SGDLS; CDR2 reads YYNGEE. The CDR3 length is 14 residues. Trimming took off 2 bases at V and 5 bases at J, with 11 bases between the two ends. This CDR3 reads CASSVGGSENIQYF. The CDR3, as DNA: TGTGCCAGCAGCGTGGGGGGCTCGGAAAACATTCAGTACTTC.

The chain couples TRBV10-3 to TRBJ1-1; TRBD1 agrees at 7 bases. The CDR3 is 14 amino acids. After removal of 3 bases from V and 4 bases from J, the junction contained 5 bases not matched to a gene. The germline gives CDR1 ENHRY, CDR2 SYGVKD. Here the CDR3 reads CAISEGGGSTEAFF. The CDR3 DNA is TGTGCCATCAGTGAAGGGGGCGGGAGCACTGAAGCTTTCTTT.

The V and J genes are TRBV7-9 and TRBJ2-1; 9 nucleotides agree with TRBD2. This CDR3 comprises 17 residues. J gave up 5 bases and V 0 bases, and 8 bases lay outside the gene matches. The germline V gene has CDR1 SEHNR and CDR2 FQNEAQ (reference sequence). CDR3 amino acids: CASSLAIGSGGNNEQFF. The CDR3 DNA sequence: TGTGCCAGCAGCTTAGCAATTGGTAGCGGGGGTAACAATGAGCAGTTCTTC. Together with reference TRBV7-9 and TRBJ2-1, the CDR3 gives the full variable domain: DTGVSQNPRHKITKRGQNVTFRCDPISEHNRLYWYRQTLGQGPEFLTYFQNEAQLEKSRLLSDRFSAERPKGSFSTLEIQRTEQGDSAMYLCASSLAIGSGGNNEQFFGPGTRLTVL.

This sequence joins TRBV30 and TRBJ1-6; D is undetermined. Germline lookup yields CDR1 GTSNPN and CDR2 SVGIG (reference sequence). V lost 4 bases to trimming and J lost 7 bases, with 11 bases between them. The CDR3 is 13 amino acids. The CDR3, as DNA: TGTGCCTGGACCATTTACCTCAATTCACCCCTCCACTTT. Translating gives CAWTIYLNSPLHF.